The 16 T cell receptor beta chains given below trace back to one sample, sequenced in a study of blood T cell repertoires in COVID-19. Profiled with immunoSEQ multiplex PCR; TCRdb holds only in-frame clones, not every one. Among roughly 140,000 clones listed, around 87% were seen once. Sequencing was done on a sample of PBMCs or T cells enriched from blood (not recorded which). These receptors were obtained from a man aged 60 to 69 who had recovered from COVID-19.

This chain joins TRBV7-2 and TRBJ1-1, with 7 bases identical to TRBD1. CDR1 SGHTA and CDR2 FQGNSA come from the germline V gene. This CDR3 contains 13 residues. J was trimmed by 7 bases and V by 5 bases; bases with no gene match: 7. CDR3 coding DNA: TGTGCCAGCAGCCCGACAGGGTTCGGTGAAGCTTTCTTT. Translated, it gives CASSPTGFGEAFF.

The chain joins TRBV18 to TRBJ2-7, with D possibly matching TRBD1 (6 bases). V lost 2 bases and J 4 bases, leaving 9 bases between the germline ends. This CDR3 has 13 residues. CDR1 is KGHSH, CDR2 LQKENI, per germline. CDR3 nucleotides: TGTGCCAGCTCACCAAGGGGGAAATACGAGCAGTACTTC. Protein sequence: CASSPRGKYEQYF.

The rearrangement links TRBV7-3 to TRBJ2-2; 10 positions match TRBD2. The CDR3 has 16 residues. The J segment lost 5 bases and the V segment lost 5 bases, leaving 8 bases of the junction unmatched. Germline V lookup: CDR1 SGHTA, CDR2 FQGTGA. The CDR3 bases are TGTGCCAGCAGCCTCCCGATAGCGGGAGGTACCGGGGAGCTGTTTTTT. This sequence encodes CASSLPIAGGTGELFF.

This chain uses TRBV7-8 with TRBJ2-7; 8 bases fit TRBD2. The germline CDR1 and CDR2 sequences are SGHVS and FQNEAQ. The V segment lost 5 bases and the J segment 5 bases; nucleotides outside the gene matches: 11. This CDR3 is built from 15 residues. The CDR3 is CASSLAGGAYDEQYF. The CDR3 DNA reads TGTGCCAGCAGCCTGGCGGGGGGCGCATACGACGAGCAGTACTTC.

This clone has a handful of counts. This rearrangement joins TRBV23-1 to TRBJ2-1; 8 bases line up with TRBD2. TRBV23-1 is noted as an ORF with a role that remains uncertain. This CDR3 spans 14 amino acids. The ends lost 6 bases at V and 9 bases at J; junction bases unmatched: 10. The CDR3 DNA reads as TGCGCCAGCAGGACCGGGACTAGAAGCGCTGAGCAGTTCTTC. This translates into CASRTGTRSAEQFF.

This rearrangement joins TRBV15 to TRBJ2-1; possibly TRBD1 for D (5 bases). Germline lookup yields CDR1 LNHNV and CDR2 YYDKDF (reference sequence). V was cut by 0 bases and J by 4 bases, with 13 bases left in between. The CDR3 loop spans 16 amino acids. The CDR3 DNA reads as TGTGCCACCAGCAGAGACCCAGGGAACAGGTACAATGAGCAGTTCTTC. Its translation: CATSRDPGNRYNEQFF.

CDR3 nucleotide sequence: TGTGCCAGCAGCTCACAGGGCTCCCCTGGAAAGCAGTACTTC. Its translation is CASSSQGSPGKQYF. The chain uses TRBV7-9 and TRBJ2-7; a possible D gene is TRBD1 (6 bases). In germline, CDR1 is SEHNR, CDR2 FQNEAQ (reference sequence). Trimming shortened V by 4 bases and J by 8 bases, and 18 bases separated the two germline ends. The CDR3 spans 14 residues.

V and J are TRBV6-1 and TRBJ1-2, with TRBD1 as a possible D gene (5 bases). This CDR3 region has 15 residues. Germline V gene sequence: CDR1 MNHNS, CDR2 SASEGT. V was pared by 2 bases and J by 4 bases, with 14 bases between. The CDR3 nucleotides read TGTGCCAGCAGTGAATCAGGAGGGGATCCCTATGGCTACACCTTC. It specifies CASSESGGDPYGYTF.

The gene calls are TRBV6-4 and TRBJ2-2; maybe TRBD1 (5 bases). V lost 4 bases, J lost 3 bases, and 9 bases lay in between. The germline gives CDR1 MRHNA, CDR2 SNTAGT. The CDR3 has 14 residues. This CDR3 reads CASSVGQDTGELFF. Written as DNA, the CDR3 is TGTGCCAGCAGTGTTGGACAAGACACCGGGGAGCTGTTTTTT.

This clone was recorded once. The chain combines TRBV6-6 with TRBJ2-5, with 8 bases fitting TRBD2. CDR3 length: 15 residues. The J segment lost 2 bases and the V segment lost 4 bases, leaving 6 bases of the junction unmatched. Germline CDR1 reads MNHNY; CDR2 reads SVGAGI (reference sequence). The CDR3: CASSLRGGTQETQYF. The CDR3 bases are TGTGCCAGCAGTTTACGCGGGGGGACACAAGAGACCCAGTACTTC.

The chain combines TRBV19 with TRBJ1-2, with 12 bases matching TRBD1. Per the germline V gene, CDR1 is LNHDA and CDR2 is SQIVND (reference sequence). V lost 5 bases, J lost 8 bases, and 15 bases stayed unmatched. The CDR3 totals 17 residues. Here the CDR3 reads CASSPGTGGGLAQGYTF. The CDR3 bases are TGTGCCAGTAGTCCGGGGACAGGGGGCGGGTTGGCTCAAGGCTACACCTTC. Together with reference TRBV19 and TRBJ1-2, the CDR3 gives the full variable domain: DGGITQSPKYLFRKEGQNVTLSCEQNLNHDAMYWYRQDPGQGLRLIYYSQIVNDFQKGDIAEGYSVSREKKESFPLTVTSAQKNPTAFYLCASSPGTGGGLAQGYTFGSGTRLTVV.

The V gene is TRBV10-3, the J gene TRBJ2-5; TRBD1 matches at 10 bases. V shed 4 bases and J 7 bases; nucleotides not matched to a gene: 9. The CDR3 is made up of 15 amino acids. Germline V CDR1 and CDR2: ENHRY, SYGVKD. The CDR3 sequence is CAISVGTGAGGTQYF. The CDR3, as DNA: TGTGCCATCAGTGTCGGGACAGGGGCCGGGGGGACCCAGTACTTC.

The chain has TRBV6-5 and TRBJ2-7, with D perhaps matching TRBD1 (6 bases). CDR1 and CDR2 (germline): MNHEY, SVGAGI. This CDR3 has 12 amino acids. Between the trimmed V and J ends, which lost 6 bases and 6 bases, there was a span of 12 bases. The CDR3 is CASRTTGTEQYF. The CDR3 nucleotides read TGTGCCAGCAGAACGACAGGAACCGAGCAGTACTTC.

The chain couples TRBV6-1 to TRBJ2-5; 8 bases align to TRBD1. This CDR3 has 14 residues. The V gene's germline CDR1 is MNHNS and CDR2 SASEGT. The junction had 3 bases not matched to a gene; V was cut back by 2 bases and J by 4 bases. CDR3: CASSEQGARETQYF. In DNA form, the CDR3 reads TGTGCCAGCAGTGAACAGGGGGCCAGAGAGACCCAGTACTTC.

CDR3 protein: CASSKTGLAFSYEQYF. In DNA, the CDR3 is TGTGCCAGCAGTAAGACCGGACTAGCGTTTTCCTACGAGCAGTACTTC. This sequence joins TRBV7-8 and TRBJ2-7; 9 positions match TRBD2. The germline gives CDR1 SGHVS, CDR2 FQNEAQ. This CDR3 spans 16 amino acids. Trimming removed 6 bases from V and 1 base from J; junction bases left unmatched: 10.

In this sample, this clone turned up a few times. The rearrangement links TRBV19 to TRBJ1-1, with 7 bases aligning to TRBD1. The CDR3 runs to 16 residues. Germline CDR1 reads LNHDA; CDR2 reads SQIVND (reference sequence). V trimming: 5 bases; J trimming: 3 bases; junction bases outside the gene matches: 12. The CDR3 loop is CASSSLGTAADTEAFF. In DNA form, the CDR3 reads TGTGCCAGTAGTTCGCTCGGGACAGCAGCAGACACTGAAGCTTTCTTT. The full variable domain, with the rest looked up from reference TRBV19 and TRBJ1-1, is DGGITQSPKYLFRKEGQNVTLSCEQNLNHDAMYWYRQDPGQGLRLIYYSQIVNDFQKGDIAEGYSVSREKKESFPLTVTSAQKNPTAFYLCASSSLGTAADTEAFFGQGTRLTVV.